This T cell receptor (beta chain) stems from a study of immune cell composition in non-small cell lung cancer. TCRdb's copy holds only in-frame clones and misses some; the assay was immunoSEQ multiplex PCR. The table includes fewer than 20,000 clones, around four fifths detected once. Normal lung sampling was at least 3 cm from the tumour, as distant as possible. DNA was extracted from unsorted cell suspensions stored frozen. V lost 4 bases to trimming and J lost 2 bases, with 12 bases between them. Per the germline V gene, CDR1 is MDHEN and CDR2 is SYDVKM. This CDR3 has 16 amino acids. This clone was seen just once. These data also formed part of another study, on CD4 T cells in lung cancer.

The chain recombines TRBV28 with TRBJ1-6, with D hard to call. The specimen was non-adjacent lung tissue. This clonotype was sampled from a human donor with non-small cell lung cancer. CDR3 coding DNA: TGTGCCAGCAGTTCGCCCGGGGATCCCTATAATTCACCCCTCCACTTT. Translation gives CASSSPGDPYNSPLHF.